This T cell receptor beta chain was recorded in a study of cytomegalovirus exposure and HLA in healthy donors. Primers: 60 Vbeta forward and 13 Jbeta reverse. Clones were sequenced by immunoSEQ multiplex PCR, and TCRdb holds only the in-frame ones, with some missing. The sample lists around 230,000 clones, 82% occurring once. General observations from the study: A prior analysis recorded that most TCR beta V segments were productive about 87% or about 30% of the time. In a later analysis, compared with equally common non-associated chains, HLA-associated beta chains were more expanded. Presence/absence analyses supposed approximately even sequencing depth among donors. TCR beta V- and J-gene trimming was later associated with a missense DCLRE1C variant.

CDR3 size: 15 residues. Looked up from germline, CDR1 is LNHNV and CDR2 is YYDKDF (reference sequence). V shed 8 bases and J shed 4 bases, with 15 bases lying between them. A remark on this clone: What it binds is unknown.

This receptor was identified in a man aged 35-49 years in good health and CMV-seropositive. The chain couples TRBV15 to TRBJ2-6; D might be TRBD2 (5 bases). Sequenced: PBMCs. Written as DNA, the CDR3 is TGTGCCACCGCCGAACGAGGGAGCGGGGCCAACGTCCTGACTTTC. This encodes CATAERGSGANVLTF.